A selection of T cell receptor beta chains follows, all from one sample in a study. TCRdb processed the 5' RACE reads anew with MiXCR; each CDR3 protein has one entry. There are roughly 54,000 distinct CDR3 sequences in the sample; roughly 18% occur only once, and 2% to 2.5% lies in the top ten. Material: naive CD4+ T cells sorted from blood. These receptors came from a female donor with breast cancer. The CDR3 runs from the conserved cysteine through the conserved F or W. The D gene is left open where the match is weak. Clone sizes are given selectively: once, few, many, or a class where the clone is expanded.

V,D,size,J,DNA,CDR3
TRBV6-1,.,medium-sized,TRBJ1-5,TGTGCCAGCAGTGATCGGGGGATTAATCAGCCCCAGCATTTT,CASSDRGINQPQHF
TRBV5-1,.,.,TRBJ2-1,TGCGCCAGCAGTTGTGGCGGGGGCGCATACAATGAGCAGTTCTTC,CASSCGGGAYNEQFF
TRBV5-1,.,.,TRBJ2-5,TGCGCCAGCAGCTTGTCCCCACAAACGACCCAGTACTTC,CASSLSPQTTQYF
TRBV3-1,TRBD1,few,TRBJ2-2,TGTGCCAGCAGCCGACAGGGGTACACCGGGGAGCTGTTTTTT,CASSRQGYTGELFF
TRBV4-3,TRBD2,few,TRBJ2-3,TGCGCCAGCAGCCAATCCGGGACTAGCGGAGATACGCAGTATTTT,CASSQSGTSGDTQYF
TRBV7-2,.,.,TRBJ2-3,TGTGCCAGCAGCGCCGCCGTACTCGTGGATACGCAGTATTTT,CASSAAVLVDTQYF
TRBV3-1,.,few,TRBJ1-1,TGTGCCAGCAGCCAAGCGGCCCGGAACACTGAAGCTTTCTTT,CASSQAARNTEAFF
TRBV20-1,TRBD1,few,TRBJ1-1,TGCAGTGCTAGAGGGCAGGGGGCAAAGAACACTGAAGCTTTCTTT,CSARGQGAKNTEAFF
TRBV5-1,TRBD2,.,TRBJ2-1,TGCGCCAGCAGCTTTGGGGCGGGGGATAAGCAGTTCTTC,CASSFGAGDKQFF
TRBV7-6,.,many,TRBJ2-5,TGTGCCAGCGCCCCAGGGACGCAAGAGACCCAGTACTTC,CASAPGTQETQYF
TRBV7-2,.,.,TRBJ2-7,TGTGCCAGCGGCTTAGGTCCCGACCCCTCCTACGAGCAGTACTTC,CASGLGPDPSYEQYF
TRBV5-1,TRBD1,.,TRBJ2-7,TGCGCCAGCAGCGAGGGGGACAGATTCTCGGGCGAGCAGTACTTC,CASSEGDRFSGEQYF
TRBV4-3,.,many,TRBJ1-5,TGCGCCAGCAGCCAAGACAGGGGCCAGCCCCAGCATTTT,CASSQDRGQPQHF
TRBV5-1,.,many,TRBJ2-2,TGCGCCAGCAGCTTGGGTTGGACTTCCACCGGGGAGCTGTTTTTT,CASSLGWTSTGELFF
TRBV7-9,TRBD2,.,TRBJ2-1,TGTGCCAGCAGCACTACTAGCGGGAGTTGGAATGAGCAGTTCTTC,CASSTTSGSWNEQFF
TRBV5-1,.,.,TRBJ1-3,TGCGCCAGCAGCTTGGATCTTCTATCGGCGGACACCATATATTTT,CASSLDLLSADTIYF
TRBV7-9,TRBD1,many,TRBJ1-1,TGTGCCAGCAGCTTGCCAACAGGGGCGGTAGTGAACACTGAAGCTTTCTTT,CASSLPTGAVVNTEAFF
TRBV6-6,TRBD2,.,TRBJ2-1,TGTGCCAGCAGCCCACTGAGACTAGCAAGAAACAATGAGCAGTTCTTC,CASSPLRLARNNEQFF
TRBV5-1,.,.,TRBJ2-3,TGCGCCAGCAGGCCAGCCGTCAGCACAGATACGCAGTATTTT,CASRPAVSTDTQYF
TRBV7-2,.,.,TRBJ2-7,TGTGCCAGCACCCCAAGGGGAGTGGGCTACGAGCAGTACTTC,CASTPRGVGYEQYF
TRBV20-1,.,.,TRBJ1-2,TGCAGTGCTAAAAGGGGGGCCCGATTGGGCGGCTACACCTTC,CSAKRGARLGGYTF
TRBV7-8,.,few,TRBJ2-7,TGTGCCAGCAGCCAGGGGTGGCAGGGTGTGAGCGAGCAGTACTTC,CASSQGWQGVSEQYF
TRBV4-3,TRBD2,few,TRBJ2-1,TGCGCCAGCAGCCGCCGATCCGGGGGGGAAGGATCCAATGAGCAGTTCTTC,CASSRRSGGEGSNEQFF
TRBV20-1,.,.,TRBJ1-1,TGCAGTGCTAGATCCCCAGGCGGCACTGAAGCTTTCTTT,CSARSPGGTEAFF
TRBV20-1,.,few,TRBJ1-3,TGCAGTGCTAGCCGGGGCTCTCTTGGAAACACCATATATTTT,CSASRGSLGNTIYF
TRBV4-3,TRBD2,many,TRBJ2-6,TGCGCCAGCAGCCAAGATAGACGCGGGGGCTCTGGGGCCAACGTCCTGACTTTC,CASSQDRRGGSGANVLTF
TRBV7-8,.,.,TRBJ1-2,TGTGCCAGCAGCTTAGCCCCTGGACGGCGAAAGTTCGGCTACACCTTC,CASSLAPGRRKFGYTF
TRBV5-4,TRBD1,many,TRBJ1-1,TGTGCCAGCAGCGTGAGGACAGGGAGGGACACTGAAGCTTTCTTT,CASSVRTGRDTEAFF
TRBV29-1,.,.,TRBJ2-7,TGCAGCGTTGAAGACAGGGACAATCGGGGGCAGTACTTC,CSVEDRDNRGQYF
TRBV2,.,.,TRBJ1-6,TGTGCCAGCAGGTGGAGAGCGGAGTCACCCCTCCACTTT,CASRWRAESPLHF
TRBV29-1,.,many,TRBJ2-1,TGCAGCGTCCACGCCTATACCAATGAGCAGTTCTTC,CSVHAYTNEQFF
TRBV5-1,.,few,TRBJ1-1,TGCGCCAGCAGCTTGAACGGCTGGGACGCTGAAGCTTTCTTT,CASSLNGWDAEAFF
TRBV29-1,.,.,TRBJ2-3,TGCAGCGTTGAAAACTGGTTTAGCACAGATACGCAGTATTTT,CSVENWFSTDTQYF
TRBV20-1,TRBD1,many,TRBJ2-4,TGCAGTGCTAGAGGAGACAGGGGAAACATTCAGTACTTC,CSARGDRGNIQYF
TRBV5-1,TRBD1,few,TRBJ1-1,TGCGCCAGCAGCTCCTCGACAGGGATCATGAACACTGAAGCTTTCTTT,CASSSSTGIMNTEAFF
TRBV6-1,.,few,TRBJ1-1,TGTGCCAGCAGCAACAGGATGCCCACTGAAGCTTTCTTT,CASSNRMPTEAFF
TRBV3-1,.,.,TRBJ1-2,TGTGCCAGCAGCCAAGGGATCTATGGCTACACCTTC,CASSQGIYGYTF
TRBV5-1,TRBD2,few,TRBJ2-7,TGCGCCTGCAGCAAACAAAGCGGGGGGCTCTACGAGCAGTACTTC,CACSKQSGGLYEQYF
TRBV5-1,.,few,TRBJ2-7,TGCGCCAGAAGGGCCGGATACGAGCAGTACTTC,CARRAGYEQYF
TRBV12-3/TRBV12-4,.,.,TRBJ1-2,TGTGCCAGCACCCTACCGGGTTATAACTATGGCTACACCTTC,CASTLPGYNYGYTF
TRBV20-1,TRBD1,.,TRBJ1-5,TGCAGTGCTAGAGATGCGGGACAGGGGTACATGCAGCCCCAGCATTTT,CSARDAGQGYMQPQHF
TRBV2,.,.,TRBJ2-3,TGTGCCAGCAGTTCCCAGCCCACGACAGATACGCAGTATTTT,CASSSQPTTDTQYF
TRBV20-1,.,.,TRBJ2-3,TGCAGTGCTGCCGCCGGGACCTTCACAGATACGCAGTATTTT,CSAAAGTFTDTQYF
TRBV7-3,.,many,TRBJ2-7,TGTGCCAGCAGCTTAAATTCATGGGGGGCGAGTGTCCACGAGCAGTACTTC,CASSLNSWGASVHEQYF
TRBV5-1,.,once,TRBJ2-1,TGCGCCAGCAGCAAATCTAGCAGCCACAATGAGCAGTTCTTC,CASSKSSSHNEQFF
TRBV29-1,.,once,TRBJ1-4,TGCAGCGTTGTGGTCAGGGCCCGGCATGAAAAACTGTTTTTT,CSVVVRARHEKLFF
TRBV12-3/TRBV12-4,TRBD2,many,TRBJ2-1,TGTGCCAGCAGTTTGGTGGGAGGGCGCTTTGAGCAGTTCTTC,CASSLVGGRFEQFF